Listed below are T cell receptor beta chains from one sample, sequenced in a study of T cell repertoires in cytomegalovirus infection. No cognate antigen is known for these TCRs. TCRdb itself ran the reads through MiXCR, one entry per CDR3 protein. The sample holds about 920,000 distinct CDR3 sequences, around 32% seen once. The specimen was cultured CD8+ T cells from PBMCs, collected from culture after CMV antigen stimulation. Every receptor here comes from a human donor in good health (CMV status not recorded). Some clones in this sample may be carry-over from other donors' samples. CDR3s include the opening cysteine and the closing phenylalanine or tryptophan. Each record gives: V gene, J gene, CDR3 protein.

>TRBV5-1|TRBJ1-1
CASSEGLSAEAFF
>TRBV5-6|TRBJ1-2
CASSYRFGGYTF
>TRBV7-9|TRBJ2-1
CASSPRLDPYNEQFF
>TRBV19|TRBJ1-5
CASSIDQGLKQPQHF
>TRBV11-2|TRBJ1-2
CASSSWTGGYTF
>TRBV5-5|TRBJ2-7
CASSFVPGGFDEQYF
>TRBV5-1|TRBJ1-1
CASSPPRDRGDYYAEAFF
>TRBV6-2/TRBV6-3|TRBJ1-2
CASSYMAVYGYTF
>TRBV5-1|TRBJ2-1
CASSLVAGGSNEQFF
>TRBV13|TRBJ2-7
CASSTWDRPEGEQYF
>TRBV7-2|TRBJ2-1
CASSASGGALDEQFF
>TRBV2|TRBJ2-3
CASRKGLAGERGTDTQYF
>TRBV7-6|TRBJ1-2
CASSITGTYGYTF
>TRBV7-9|TRBJ1-1
CASSPGGAPEAFF
>TRBV5-3|TRBJ1-1
CASIPTGTGKRAFF
>TRBV19|TRBJ2-1
CASSRGNSYNEQFF
>TRBV27|TRBJ2-4
CASSLYPGGLAKNIQYF
>TRBV12-3/TRBV12-4|TRBJ1-2
CASSLEVNYGYTF
>TRBV24-1|TRBJ2-3
CATSDSSSGVTGTQYF
>TRBV7-2|TRBJ1-5
CASSLVPSNQPQHF
>TRBV7-9|TRBJ2-5
CASHASGEQETQYF
>TRBV7-2|TRBJ1-3
CASSPWGQVGNTIYF
>TRBV6-5|TRBJ2-5
CASSYQTSGGETQYF
>TRBV12-5|TRBJ2-1
CASGWDNSYNEQFF
>TRBV19|TRBJ2-2
CASSIIFPLAAGTANTGELFF
>TRBV27|TRBJ2-1
CASSSRWRGAEYNEQFF
>TRBV9|TRBJ1-5
CASSVGNGINQPQHF
>TRBV27|TRBJ1-2
CASSLDPRANYGYTF
>TRBV4-1|TRBJ1-6
CASDTGSYNSPLHF
>TRBV7-9|TRBJ2-1
CASSSAFTDYRRTKDEQFF
>TRBV7-9|TRBJ2-4
CASSEPLAKLAKNIQYF
>TRBV5-1|TRBJ2-7
CASSLAGPSGGAYEQYF
>TRBV18|TRBJ2-1
CASSPGVAGVYNEQFF
>TRBV6-8|TRBJ1-2
CASKSGRGYTF
>TRBV4-1|TRBJ1-5
CASSQVQGGNQPQHF
>TRBV20-1|TRBJ1-4
CSGERGGLSEKLFF
>TRBV6-5|TRBJ1-2
CASRWGIDGYTF
>TRBV5-8|TRBJ2-7
CASSFRIPGEQYF
>TRBV28|TRBJ2-2
CASSPRWAAGELFF
>TRBV7-9|TRBJ1-1
CASSFPDHNTEAFF
>TRBV15|TRBJ2-1
CATSREPGQGSAQQFF
>TRBV7-9|TRBJ2-7
CASSLWDLNEQYF
>TRBV5-1|TRBJ1-1
CASSIAMNTEAFF
>TRBV19|TRBJ2-1
CASSPTRQGAYNEQFF
>TRBV12-3/TRBV12-4|TRBJ1-3
CASINRVVTGNTIYF
>TRBV7-1|TRBJ2-7
CASSPQGGDYEQYF
>TRBV27|TRBJ1-5
CASSPWQRYSNQPQHF
>TRBV7-9|TRBJ2-3
CASSAGTGEQGTQYF
>TRBV19|TRBJ1-5
CASSIVGTGVLGQPQHF
>TRBV7-6|TRBJ2-2
CASSLPSTNTGELFF
>TRBV20-1|TRBJ2-3
CSARLTSDVTDTQYF
>TRBV7-3|TRBJ2-3
CASSSGEAGGPIDTQYF